Below are 25 T cell receptor beta chains sequenced from a single sample in a study of blood T cell repertoires in COVID-19. Using immunoSEQ multiplex PCR, the repertoire was profiled, and TCRdb retains in-frame clones only, with some absent. The profile shows over 300,000 clones, roughly 90% of them singletons. Material: peripheral blood. All receptors derive from a man between 18 and 35 years old who had recovered from COVID-19.

The chain recombines TRBV5-6 with TRBJ1-2; TRBD1 is a possible D gene (5 bases). Germline CDR1 reads SGHDT; CDR2 reads YYEEEE. Trimming took off 4 bases at V and 4 bases at J, with 11 bases between the two ends. The CDR3 has 13 residues. This chain's CDR3 is CASSAQGFYGYTF. The CDR3 DNA is TGTGCCAGCAGCGCTCAGGGCTTCTATGGCTACACCTTC.

This chain links TRBV3-1 (or the pseudogene TRBV3-2) with TRBJ1-5; D not resolved. V lost 1 base to trimming and J lost 0 bases, with 7 bases between them. CDR3 size: 15 residues. The germline V gene encodes CDR1 LGHDT and CDR2 YNNKEL (reference sequence). The CDR3 sequence: CASSQVAGSNQPQHF. Written as DNA, the CDR3 is TGTGCCAGCAGCCAAGTCGCGGGTAGCAATCAGCCCCAGCATTTT.

The genes are TRBV14 and TRBJ2-7; tentatively, D is TRBD2 (6 bases). This CDR3 contains 15 residues. Trimming took off 1 base at V and 3 bases at J, with 13 bases between the two ends. Germline lookup yields CDR1 SGHDN and CDR2 FVKESK. CDR3: CASSQGLGGDYEQYF. The CDR3 nucleotides are TGTGCCAGCAGCCAAGGCCTGGGCGGGGACTACGAGCAGTACTTC.

V gene TRBV6-6 combines with J gene TRBJ1-5; 7 positions agree with TRBD1. The V and J ends lost 6 bases and 7 bases, in that order; junction bases with no gene match: 9. This CDR3 comprises 14 residues. In germline, CDR1 is MNHNY, CDR2 SVGAGI (reference sequence). The CDR3, as DNA: TGTGCCAGCAGCTATGGGACAGATGGACAGCCCCAGCATTTT. This encodes CASSYGTDGQPQHF.

This clone showed up just a few times. The V and J genes are TRBV27 and TRBJ1-4, with D possibly matching TRBD1 (5 bases). V lost 5 bases to trimming and J lost 7 bases, with 20 bases between them. CDR3 length: 16 residues. Looked up from germline, CDR1 is MNHEY and CDR2 is SMNVEV (reference sequence). CDR3 in DNA: TGTGCCAGCAGTCCATACCCGGGGGGGATTGGTGAAAAACTGTTTTTT. Its translation: CASSPYPGGIGEKLFF.

This chain links TRBV4-3 with TRBJ1-2; D is possibly TRBD1 (6 bases). CDR1 and CDR2 from the germline V gene are LGHNA and YSLEER. Trimming pared 0 bases from V and 5 bases from J, leaving 13 bases between. The CDR3 spans 15 residues. The CDR3 reads CASSQDVRGVYGYTF. DNA of the CDR3: TGCGCCAGCAGCCAAGACGTCAGGGGAGTATATGGCTACACCTTC.

The chain is built from TRBV19 and TRBJ1-2; a possible D gene is TRBD1 (5 bases). CDR1 is LNHDA and CDR2 is SQIVND in the germline V gene (reference sequence). This CDR3 is built from 13 residues. V was trimmed by 7 bases and J by 3 bases, leaving 12 bases between them. The CDR3 nucleotides are TGTGCCAGTACGAGGCAGGGCCACTATGGCTACACCTTC. Amino acids: CASTRQGHYGYTF.

V gene TRBV27 combines with J gene TRBJ2-3; TRBD1 matches 7 bases. V was clipped by 4 bases and J by 4 bases; unmatched bases: 5. CDR1 and CDR2 from the germline V gene are MNHEY and SMNVEV (reference sequence). The CDR3 is 14 amino acids. In nucleotides, the CDR3 is TGTGCCAGCAGTTCGACAGGGCCGGCAGATACGCAGTATTTT. Translated, it gives CASSSTGPADTQYF.

The chain couples TRBV9 to TRBJ1-3, with 9 bases fitting TRBD1. The germline gives CDR1 SGDLS, CDR2 YYNGEE. Germline trimming cut 2 bases from V and 0 bases from J; bases unmatched to any gene: 6. The CDR3 is 17 residues long. The DNA of the CDR3 is TGTGCCAGCAGCGTCCGACAGGGGGTAAACTCTGGAAACACCATATATTTT. It encodes CASSVRQGVNSGNTIYF. The entire variable domain, with the rest obtained from reference TRBV9 and TRBJ1-3, is as follows: DSGVTQTPKHLITATGQRVTLRCSPRSGDLSVYWYQQSLDQGLQFLIQYYNGEERAKGNILERFSAQQFPDLHSELNLSSLELGDSALYFCASSVRQGVNSGNTIYFGEGSWLTVV.

The chain is built from TRBV14 and TRBJ1-6; 8 nucleotides match TRBD1. The length of the CDR3 is 16 residues. V lost 2 bases and J lost 8; bases outside the gene matches: 8. From germline, CDR1 is SGHDN and CDR2 FVKESK. CDR3 coding DNA: TGTGCCAGCAGCCAAACCGTGGACAGGGATTATTCACCCCTCCACTTT. Its protein product is CASSQTVDRDYSPLHF.

The rearrangement joins TRBV11-2 to TRBJ2-1, with TRBD1 as a possible D gene (5 bases). There are 14 residues in the CDR3. Trimming pared 0 bases from V and 9 bases from J, leaving 12 bases between. The germline gives CDR1 SGHAT, CDR2 FQNNGV. The CDR3 reads CASSLDPRGSEQFF. The CDR3 DNA reads as TGTGCCAGCAGCTTAGATCCTAGGGGCTCTGAGCAGTTCTTC.

This clone showed up just once. CDR3 amino acids: CATTGLPQPTDTQYF. DNA for the CDR3: TGTGCCACAACGGGACTCCCTCAACCCACAGATACGCAGTATTTT. The V and J genes are TRBV10-3 and TRBJ2-3; tentatively, D is TRBD2 (6 bases). The CDR3 runs 15 residues. V gave up 10 bases and J gave up 2 bases, with 19 bases separating them. Germline loops: CDR1 ENHRY, CDR2 SYGVKD.

This sequence joins TRBV5-1 and TRBJ2-7, with TRBD1 identical over 9 bases. This CDR3 contains 14 residues. CDR1 SGHRS and CDR2 YFSETQ come from the germline V gene. Unmatched junction bases numbered 3, after V lost 4 bases and J lost 1 base. CDR3 nucleotide sequence: TGCGCCAGCAGCAGCGGGACAGGGTCCTACGAGCAGTACTTC. It encodes CASSSGTGSYEQYF.

The rearrangement joins TRBV6-5 to TRBJ1-6; tentative D call: TRBD1 (5 bases). V lost 0 bases to trimming and J lost 4 bases, with 7 bases between them. The CDR3 contains 15 residues. CDR1 is MNHEY, CDR2 SVGAGI, per germline. CDR3 nucleotides: TGTGCCAGCAGTTACTCGACAGCATATAATTCACCCCTCCACTTT. Its protein product is CASSYSTAYNSPLHF.

The rearrangement joins TRBV29-1 to TRBJ2-2; maybe TRBD2 (6 bases). CDR3 size: 14 residues. The germline V gene has CDR1 SQVTM and CDR2 ANQGSEA. Trimming pared 6 bases from V and 2 bases from J, leaving 13 bases between. As DNA, the CDR3 is TGCAGCGTGCGGGGCGCTACCAACACCGGGGAGCTGTTTTTT. Protein product: CSVRGATNTGELFF.

The chain combines TRBV9 with TRBJ1-4; no firm D call. CDR3 length: 16 amino acids. Trimming stripped 0 bases from V and 0 bases from J, with 9 bases between. Looked up from germline, CDR1 is SGDLS and CDR2 is YYNGEE. The CDR3 sequence: CASSVGSYATNEKLFF. The CDR3 bases are TGTGCCAGCAGCGTAGGCAGTTATGCAACTAATGAAAAACTGTTTTTT.

The chain joins TRBV15 to TRBJ2-1; the D gene is possibly TRBD2 (6 bases). This CDR3 region has 11 residues. Trimming removed 9 bases at V and 8 bases at J, with 11 bases between. The germline CDR1 and CDR2 sequences are LNHNV and YYDKDF (reference sequence). The chain's CDR3 is CATGGLYEQFF. DNA for the CDR3: TGTGCCACGGGGGGTTTGTATGAGCAGTTCTTC.

The V call is TRBV30, the J call TRBJ2-1, with 10 nucleotides matching TRBD2. There are 13 residues in the CDR3. V trimming: 8 bases; J trimming: 4 bases; junction bases outside the gene matches: 5. CDR1 and CDR2 (germline): GTSNPN, SVGIG (reference sequence). The CDR3 here is CASTSGAYNEQFF. The CDR3 coding sequence is TGTGCCAGTACTAGCGGGGCTTACAATGAGCAGTTCTTC.

V gene TRBV4-1 combines with J gene TRBJ2-5; 15 nucleotides align to TRBD2. Germline trimming cut 0 bases from V and 0 bases from J; bases unmatched to any gene: 11. The CDR3 loop spans 21 amino acids. The germline CDR1 and CDR2 sequences are MGHRA and YSYEKL. This CDR3 reads CASSQDLPGTSGRLYQETQYF. As DNA, the CDR3 is TGCGCCAGCAGCCAAGATTTACCCGGGACTAGCGGGAGGTTGTACCAAGAGACCCAGTACTTC.

The chain is built from TRBV7-9 and TRBJ2-5; 8 bases are a match to TRBD2. This CDR3 is built from 15 residues. Per the germline V gene, CDR1 is SEHNR and CDR2 is FQNEAQ (reference sequence). Unmatched junction bases numbered 4, after V lost 0 bases and J lost 4 bases. The CDR3 nucleotides read TGTGCCAGCAGCTTAGCCAGCGGGGGTCGAGAGACCCAGTACTTC. Amino acids: CASSLASGGRETQYF. The full variable domain, its missing parts supplied by reference TRBV7-9 and TRBJ2-5, is DTGVSQNPRHKITKRGQNVTFRCDPISEHNRLYWYRQTLGQGPEFLTYFQNEAQLEKSRLLSDRFSAERPKGSFSTLEIQRTEQGDSAMYLCASSLASGGRETQYFGPGTRLLVL.

The J gene is TRBJ2-5, the V gene TRBV7-3; a possible D gene is TRBD1 (7 bases). Between the trimmed V and J ends, which lost 2 bases and 1 base, there was a span of 14 bases. The CDR3 length is 16 residues. Germline CDR1 SGHTA, CDR2 FQGTGA. For the CDR3, the DNA is TGTGCCAGCAGCTTAGTGGCGCAGGGGGGCCAAGAGACCCAGTACTTC. This encodes CASSLVAQGGQETQYF.

The count of this clone is one. V gene TRBV7-2 combines with J gene TRBJ1-6; TRBD1 aligns across 8 bases. This CDR3 has 16 residues. Trimming removed 4 bases from V and 6 bases from J; junction bases left unmatched: 8. CDR1 and CDR2 (germline): SGHTA, FQGNSA. CDR3 sequence: CASSYTQGAFNSPLHF. CDR3 nucleotide sequence: TGTGCCAGCAGCTACACTCAGGGGGCATTTAATTCACCCCTCCACTTT.

The chain combines TRBV7-6 with TRBJ2-5, with TRBD2 identical over 9 bases. The length of the CDR3 is 14 residues. The V gene end was trimmed by 3 bases and the J gene end by 3 bases; junction bases not matched to a gene: 2. CDR1 and CDR2 (germline): SGHVS, FNYEAQ. CDR3 nucleotide sequence: TGTGCCAGCAGCTTCCGACTAGCGGAAGAGACCCAGTACTTC. Translating gives CASSFRLAEETQYF.

This chain joins TRBV6-2 or TRBV6-3 and TRBJ1-4; no firm D call. Trimming removed 6 bases at V and 8 bases at J, with 16 bases between. The CDR3 is 14 residues long. Germline CDR1 MNHEY, CDR2 SVGEGT. CDR3 in amino acids: CASSGLEAYEKLFF. CDR3 nucleotide sequence: TGTGCCAGCAGCGGCCTCGAAGCGTACGAAAAACTGTTTTTT.

This sequence joins TRBV7-2 and TRBJ2-7, with a tentative D call TRBD1 (5 bases). The CDR3 spans 14 residues. Germline V gene sequence: CDR1 SGHTA, CDR2 FQGNSA. V shed 6 bases and J shed 6 bases, with 18 bases lying between them. CDR3 sequence (DNA): TGTGCCAGCAGTTCAGGGTTCGGATCGGCCGAGCAGTACTTC. Encoded protein: CASSSGFGSAEQYF.